This T cell receptor (beta chain) was identified during a study of CXCR3-negative and CXCR3-positive naive CD8 T cells. TRB cDNA was prepared as libraries by UMI-labeled 5' RACE. TCRdb reworked the 5' RACE reads into one entry per CDR3 protein, no DNA. The ten top clones account for around 0.75%, within a sample of 60,000 to 65,000 distinct CDR3 sequences. Study findings and constraints: No difference in surface CD5 was seen between naive subsets, and TCR strength was inferred from TRB CDR3 properties. Fresh PBMCs served for most assays, and CXCR3 expression fell partially after cryopreservation. Naive cells with CXCR3 showed TRB CDR3s that were more hydrophobic than those in CXCR3-negative naive cells.

To note about this clonotype: What it binds is unknown.

Sequenced input: naive CXCR3+ CD8+ T cells from blood. Subset: CD45RO-CCR7+CD27+CD95- naive CD8+ T cells expressing CXCR3 (TNR3+). The clonotype comes from a human donor in good health. Some clones in this sample may be carry-over from other donors' samples.

The CDR3 region is CASSQLDPGGEKLFF. This chain joins TRBV14 and TRBJ1-4; the TRBD1 assignment by TCRdb is unverifiable without DNA. The CDR3 is 15 amino acids. Germline V gene sequence: CDR1 SGHDN, CDR2 FVKESK.